The rows below give T cell receptor beta chains drawn from one sample of a study of OX40 agonist ivuxolimab in advanced cancers. Method: immunoSEQ multiplex PCR; TCRdb's copy keeps in-frame clones and lacks some. The data show 60,000 to 80,000 clones, roughly 88% seen once. Material: CD4+ or CD8+ T cells sorted from blood, obtained in a trial of the OX40 agonist ivuxolimab. Receptors originate from an adult with an advanced solid tumor such as melanoma, head and neck, liver or kidney cancer. Both conserved end residues are part of each CDR3. The D gene is left open where the match is weak. Not every row has a clone size; where given, it reads once, few, many or a size class.

j_call	v_call	d_call	clone_size	cdr3_aa	cdr3_nt
TRBJ1-2	TRBV2	TRBD1	.	CASRDRGPGYTF	TGTGCCAGCAGAGACAGGGGGCCTGGCTACACCTTC
TRBJ1-4	TRBV2	TRBD1	.	CASTQGGTGGEKLFF	TGTGCCAGCACCCAAGGAGGGACAGGGGGAGAAAAACTGTTTTTT
TRBJ2-7	TRBV14	TRBD2	.	CASSPTSGGRYEQYF	TGTGCCAGCAGCCCCACTAGCGGGGGGCGCTACGAGCAGTACTTC
TRBJ1-2	TRBV11-2	.	once	CASSSGGEGGYTF	TGTGCCAGCAGCTCAGGAGGGGAAGGTGGCTACACCTTC
TRBJ1-3	TRBV7-9	TRBD1	.	CASSLGTGVGNTIYF	TGTGCCAGCAGCCTCGGGACAGGGGTAGGAAACACCATATATTTT
TRBJ1-2	TRBV4-2	.	.	CASSQVWTAEGYTF	TGTGCCAGCAGCCAAGTTTGGACGGCCGAGGGCTACACCTTC
TRBJ2-5	TRBV5-1	TRBD1	.	CASSPGQGRETQYF	TGCGCCAGCAGTCCCGGACAGGGAAGAGAGACCCAGTACTTC
TRBJ1-6	TRBV4-3	.	few	CASSPGGSSYNSPLHF	TGCGCCAGCAGCCCAGGTGGGAGCTCCTATAATTCACCCCTCCACTTT
TRBJ1-2	TRBV4-1	.	.	CASSQEGIQGNYGYTF	TGCGCCAGCAGCCAAGAAGGAATTCAGGGTAACTATGGCTACACCTTC
TRBJ1-2	TRBV11-3	.	.	CASSLGQNYGYTF	TGTGCCAGCAGCCTCGGGCAGAACTATGGCTACACCTTC
TRBJ2-1	TRBV9	.	.	CASSGGTHVGANEQFF	TGTGCCAGCAGCGGAGGGACTCACGTGGGGGCCAATGAGCAGTTCTTC
TRBJ1-2	TRBV20-1	.	.	CSATTGYTF	TGCAGTGCTACGACTGGCTACACCTTC
TRBJ1-2	TRBV6-6	.	.	CASSEGPTYYGYTF	TGTGCCAGCAGCGAAGGACCGACGTACTATGGCTACACCTTC
TRBJ2-3	TRBV6-5	.	.	CASGPSTDTQYF	TGTGCCAGCGGGCCCAGCACAGATACGCAGTATTTT
TRBJ2-3	TRBV4-1	.	.	CASSQALDRSKITDTQYF	TGCGCCAGCAGCCAAGCCCTAGACAGGTCTAAGATCACAGATACGCAGTATTTT
TRBJ2-5	TRBV5-6	TRBD2	.	CASSLAGEQETQYF	TGTGCCAGCAGCCTAGCGGGGGAACAAGAGACCCAGTACTTC
TRBJ1-5	TRBV19	TRBD1	.	CASRGTGRHSNQPQHF	TGTGCCAGTAGGGGGACAGGGCGTCACAGCAATCAGCCCCAGCATTTT